This TCR beta chain was observed in a study of cytomegalovirus exposure and HLA in healthy donors. Study-wide findings and caveats: According to the study, 160 or so TCR beta chains were cytomegalovirus-associated. In a later analysis, TCR beta V- and J-gene trimming showed a link to a missense DCLRE1C variant.

Though probably carrying unrecorded immune exposures, donors were nominally healthy at sampling. The CDR3 is 12 residues long. V was cut by 6 bases and J by 3 bases, with 5 bases left in between. The V gene's germline CDR1 is KGHSH and CDR2 LQKENI. A remark on this clone: Its antigen is unknown.

It was with 60 Vbeta and 13 Jbeta primers that the PCR ran. This table comes from immunoSEQ multiplex PCR, and its TCRdb copy is limited to in-frame clones, with some not included. The data show around 150,000 clones, approximately 80% seen once. The genes are TRBV18 and TRBJ2-2, with D uncertain. The clonotype was recovered from a man aged 30-40 years in good health and CMV-seronegative. The specimen was PBMCs. The CDR3 nucleotides read TGTGCCAGCTCGCGTTACACCGGGGAGCTGTTTTTT. The encoded protein is CASSRYTGELFF.